This record covers a single TCR beta chain. Using quantitative 5'-RACE with molecular barcodes, the authors made TCR beta libraries. Via MiXCR, TCRdb re-called the 5' RACE reads, giving one row per CDR3 protein. The data hold just over 300,000 distinct CDR3 sequences, with roughly 20% observed a single time. The data stem from a study of CD8 T cells in ankylosing spondylitis. The germline V gene has CDR1 SGHTA and CDR2 FQGNSA. The CDR3 is 14 residues long. Between the trimmed V and J ends, which lost 5 bases and 7 bases, there was a span of 14 bases. The sequence was collected from a female donor with ankylosing spondylitis or in good health (not recorded which). The sample was blood, either unsorted or a sorted T cell fraction (not recorded which). V and J are TRBV7-2 and TRBJ1-4; D possibly corresponds to TRBD1 (5 bases). The CDR3 sequence is CASSPPTVPEKLFF. In nucleotides, the CDR3 is TGTGCCAGCAGCCCACCGACAGTTCCTGAAAAACTGTTTTTT.